The subject of this entry is one T cell receptor beta chain. Its target is not known. Noted time point: persistent/refractory GD, antithyroid drugs over 5 years with positive TRAb. RNA from PBMCs was the source of the TCR library. The authors diagnosed Graves' disease using American Thyroid Association guidelines. CDR1 is MGHRA and CDR2 is YSYEKL in the germline V gene. After removal of 3 bases from V and 0 bases from J, the junction contained 6 bases not matched to a gene. The CDR3 length is 17 residues. The source of the sample is a study of regulatory T cells in long-lasting Graves disease. Looking at the study overall: Persistent cases took antithyroid drugs over 5 years and stayed TSH receptor antibody positive.

Arm-PCR with iRepertoire HTBI primers amplified the CDR3 regions for these TCR beta libraries. One entry per CDR3 protein results from TCRdb running MiXCR on the multiplex PCR reads. Here the sample spans about 470,000 distinct CDR3 sequences, around 21% being singletons. Notes on the study in general: Relative to new patients (roughly 950), persistent patients exhibited greater sharing of public clonotypes (around 3,000). Results may be inaccurate due to the small sample size.

Sequencing used peripheral blood mononuclear cells (PBMCs), obtained when the disease was refractory, from a patient treated with antithyroid drugs. The chain joins TRBV4-1 to TRBJ2-2; 8 bases fit TRBD2. The sequence was collected from a female donor with Graves disease. Written as DNA, the CDR3 is TGCGCCAGCAGCCAGGATACTAGCGGTGCGAACACCGGGGAGCTGTTTTTT. This gives the protein CASSQDTSGANTGELFF.